A selection of T cell receptor beta chains follows, all from one sample in a study of OX40 agonist ivuxolimab in advanced cancers. The data were produced by immunoSEQ multiplex PCR, yet TCRdb's version contains in-frame clones alone and is incomplete. The sample comprises about 48,000 clones, 92% of which are singletons, and 6.5% to 7.5% rests with the top ten. The source was CD4+ or CD8+ T cells sorted from blood, collected in a trial of the OX40 agonist ivuxolimab. These receptor sequences come from an adult with an advanced solid tumor such as melanoma, head and neck, liver or kidney cancer. CDR3s include the opening cysteine and the closing phenylalanine or tryptophan. A D gene is named only where the DNA matches it firmly. Part of the rows lack a size; the others show once, few, many or a class for expanded clones.

NA	TRBD1	TRBV18	TRBJ2-1	CASSPGDREEQFF	TGTGCCAGCTCACCAGGCGACAGGGAAGAGCAGTTCTTC
NA	NA	TRBV6-4	TRBJ2-3	CASSDSAGGADTQYF	TGTGCCAGCAGTGACTCGGCAGGGGGGGCAGATACGCAGTATTTT
NA	TRBD1	TRBV7-2	TRBJ1-2	CASSSTGARYGYTF	TGTGCCAGCAGCTCTACAGGGGCGCGCTATGGCTACACCTTC
NA	NA	TRBV15	TRBJ1-4	CATSERTDREKLFF	TGTGCCACCTCCGAACGGACAGATCGGGAAAAACTGTTTTTT
NA	NA	TRBV4-1	TRBJ2-1	CASSQVGARNEQFF	TGCGCCAGCAGCCAAGTAGGGGCCAGGAATGAGCAGTTCTTC
NA	TRBD1	TRBV9	TRBJ1-6	CASSVAAGGSYNSPLHF	TGTGCCAGCAGCGTAGCCGCAGGGGGTTCCTATAATTCACCCCTCCACTTT
NA	NA	TRBV9	TRBJ2-7	CASSSEPGTYEQYF	TGTGCCAGCAGCTCAGAGCCGGGAACCTACGAGCAGTACTTC
NA	NA	TRBV18	TRBJ2-7	CASSKAAARYEQYF	TGTGCCAGCTCAAAGGCGGCAGCCCGCTACGAGCAGTACTTC
NA	TRBD1	TRBV6-5	TRBJ1-4	CASSLDRGSNEKLFF	TGTGCCAGCAGTTTAGACAGGGGGTCTAATGAAAAACTGTTTTTT
NA	NA	TRBV12-5	TRBJ1-4	CASGSHGATNEKLFF	TGTGCTAGTGGTTCCCACGGCGCAACTAATGAAAAACTGTTTTTT
NA	NA	TRBV7-6	TRBJ1-1	CASSLGGSGSEAFF	TGTGCCAGCAGCTTGGGGGGGAGTGGTTCTGAAGCTTTCTTT
NA	TRBD1	TRBV10-3	TRBJ1-2	CAISGTGGDYGYTF	TGTGCCATCAGTGGGACAGGGGGAGACTATGGCTACACCTTC
NA	TRBD2	TRBV29-1	TRBJ2-3	CSVGGDPSTDTQYF	TGCAGCGTGGGGGGGGACCCTAGCACAGATACGCAGTATTTT
NA	TRBD2	TRBV19	TRBJ2-3	CASSIDSSGSTDTQYF	TGTGCCAGTAGTATAGATTCCAGCGGGAGTACAGATACGCAGTATTTT
NA	NA	TRBV29-1	TRBJ2-7	CSVEGVNEREQYF	TGCAGCGTGGAGGGTGTAAATGAACGCGAGCAGTACTTC
NA	NA	TRBV20-1	TRBJ1-2	CSHPSSYGYTF	TGCAGTCACCCTTCAAGCTATGGCTACACCTTC
NA	NA	TRBV11-1	TRBJ2-7	CASSSGTSSYEQYF	TGTGCCAGCAGCTCAGGGACATCCTCCTACGAGCAGTACTTC
NA	NA	TRBV9	TRBJ2-3	CASSVDSRSTDTQYF	TGTGCCAGCAGCGTGGACTCGAGGAGCACAGATACGCAGTATTTT
NA	NA	TRBV11-2	TRBJ1-6	CASIGDGDSPLHF	TGTGCCAGCATAGGGGACGGCGATTCACCCCTCCACTTT
NA	NA	TRBV7-6	TRBJ1-5	CASSLGVSNQPQHF	TGTGCCAGCAGCTTAGGGGTCAGCAATCAGCCCCAGCATTTT
NA	NA	TRBV6-6	TRBJ1-3	CASSIGNTIYF	TGTGCCAGCAGTATAGGAAACACCATATATTTT
NA	NA	TRBV4-1	TRBJ1-5	CASSHTTLGVRTQHF	TGCGCCAGCAGCCATACTACCTTAGGGGTAAGGACCCAGCATTTT
NA	TRBD1	TRBV19	TRBJ2-5	CASSITGGGETQYF	TGTGCCAGTAGTATAACAGGGGGAGGAGAGACCCAGTACTTC
NA	TRBD2	TRBV28	TRBJ2-5	CASSLPPGLVIQETQYF	TGTGCCAGCAGTTTACCCCCGGGACTAGTGATACAAGAGACCCAGTACTTC
NA	TRBD1	TRBV6-5	TRBJ1-2	CASSPFPGGYYGYTF	TGTGCCAGCAGTCCTTTTCCAGGGGGCTACTATGGCTACACCTTC
NA	NA	TRBV19	TRBJ1-5	CASSISSQPQHF	TGTGCCAGTAGTATATCGAGTCAGCCCCAGCATTTT
NA	NA	TRBV28	TRBJ1-5	CASSPDTVSNQPQHF	TGTGCCAGCAGCCCAGACACGGTTAGCAATCAGCCCCAGCATTTT
NA	NA	TRBV7-8	TRBJ1-6	CASSPDRSSYNSPLHF	TGTGCCAGCAGCCCTGACAGAAGCTCCTATAATTCACCCCTCCACTTT
NA	NA	TRBV5-4	TRBJ1-1	CASSFAGPLGNTEAFF	TGTGCCAGCAGCTTTGCGGGGCCTCTGGGGAACACTGAAGCTTTCTTT
NA	NA	TRBV5-4	TRBJ1-3	CASSLEGHLLSGNTIYF	TGTGCCAGCAGCTTGGAAGGCCACCTACTCTCTGGAAACACCATATATTTT
NA	NA	TRBV6-1	TRBJ1-1	CASSESLMNTEAFF	TGTGCCAGCAGTGAAAGTTTAATGAACACTGAAGCTTTCTTT
NA	NA	TRBV23-1	TRBJ1-2	CASSQEQEGDGYTF	TGCGCCAGCAGTCAGGAACAGGAGGGAGATGGCTACACCTTC
NA	NA	TRBV15	TRBJ2-2	CATSREAQSNTGELFF	TGTGCCACCAGCAGAGAGGCCCAGTCGAACACCGGGGAGCTGTTTTTT
medium-sized	NA	TRBV19	TRBJ1-2	CAVKGHGYTF	TGTGCCGTTAAGGGGCACGGCTACACCTTC
NA	NA	TRBV4-1	TRBJ1-2	CASSQDGGPGGDGYTF	TGCGCCAGCAGCCAAGATGGGGGTCCAGGAGGTGATGGCTACACCTTC
NA	TRBD1	TRBV29-1	TRBJ2-3	CSGGRTGGTDTQYF	TGCAGCGGAGGAAGGACAGGGGGCACAGATACGCAGTATTTT
NA	TRBD2	TRBV11-2	TRBJ2-1	CASSSPTSGGSYNEQFF	TGTGCCAGCAGCAGTCCGACTAGCGGGGGGTCCTACAATGAGCAGTTCTTC
few	NA	TRBV2	TRBJ1-1	CASSMNTEAFF	TGTGCCAGCAGTATGAACACTGAAGCTTTCTTT
NA	NA	TRBV30	TRBJ1-2	CAWSVPGSGYGYTF	TGTGCCTGGAGTGTACCCGGGTCTGGCTATGGCTACACCTTC
NA	NA	TRBV19	TRBJ2-7	CASSISGFTYEQYF	TGTGCCAGTAGTATAAGTGGGTTTACCTACGAGCAGTACTTC
NA	NA	TRBV30	TRBJ1-6	CACSGGGQGSPLHF	TGTGCCTGCTCGGGGGGGGGCCAGGGTTCACCCCTCCACTTT
once	NA	TRBV6-1	TRBJ1-3	CASSEVRAGNTIYF	TGTGCCAGCAGTGAAGTCAGGGCTGGAAACACCATATATTTT
NA	NA	TRBV4-1	TRBJ1-6	CASSQGYNSPLHF	TGCGCCAGCAGCCAAGGGTATAATTCACCCCTCCACTTT
NA	TRBD1	TRBV6-6	TRBJ1-1	CASVTGGTEAFF	TGTGCCAGCGTTACAGGGGGCACTGAAGCTTTCTTT
NA	TRBD2	TRBV4-1	TRBJ2-2	CASSQRPSGVNGELFF	TGCGCCAGCAGCCAACGTCCTAGCGGGGTGAACGGGGAGCTGTTTTTT
NA	TRBD1	TRBV4-1	TRBJ1-1	CASSELITGGSTEAFF	TGCGCCAGCAGCGAACTGATAACAGGGGGTTCCACTGAAGCTTTCTTT
NA	NA	TRBV7-9	TRBJ1-4	CASSGHLWGTNEKLFF	TGTGCCAGCAGCGGCCATTTGTGGGGTACTAATGAAAAACTGTTTTTT